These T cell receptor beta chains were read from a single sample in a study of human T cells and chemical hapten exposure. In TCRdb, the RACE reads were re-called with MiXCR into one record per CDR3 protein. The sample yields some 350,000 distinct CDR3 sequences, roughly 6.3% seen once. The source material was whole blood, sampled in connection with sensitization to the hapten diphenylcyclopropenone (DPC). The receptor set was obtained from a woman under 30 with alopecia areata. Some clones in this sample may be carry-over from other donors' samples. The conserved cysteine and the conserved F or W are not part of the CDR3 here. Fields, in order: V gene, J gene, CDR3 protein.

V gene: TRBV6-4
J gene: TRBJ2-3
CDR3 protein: ASSDRTTDTQY

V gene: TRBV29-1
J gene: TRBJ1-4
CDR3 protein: SAGQGFNEKLF

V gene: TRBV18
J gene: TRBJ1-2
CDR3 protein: ASSPRSAGNEGYT

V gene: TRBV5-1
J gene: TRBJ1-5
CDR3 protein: ASSLVGGSQPQH

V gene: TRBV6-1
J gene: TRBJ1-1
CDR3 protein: ASSEAGLGAEAF

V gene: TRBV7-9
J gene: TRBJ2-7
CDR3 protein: ASSATGTGAYRLKY

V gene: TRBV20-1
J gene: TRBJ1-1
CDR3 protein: SAFSRDRDTEAF

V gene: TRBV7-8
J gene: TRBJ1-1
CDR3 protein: ASSLKGGLNTEAF

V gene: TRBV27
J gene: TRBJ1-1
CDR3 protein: ASSLTGELVNTEAF

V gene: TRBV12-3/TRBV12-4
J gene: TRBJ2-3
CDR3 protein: ASTPSGGTSTDTQY

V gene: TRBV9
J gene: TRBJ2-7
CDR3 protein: ASSTYGSGYEQY

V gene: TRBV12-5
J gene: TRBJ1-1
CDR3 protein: ASALTGEITEAF

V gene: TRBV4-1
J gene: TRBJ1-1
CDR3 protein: ASSQELGGGTEAF

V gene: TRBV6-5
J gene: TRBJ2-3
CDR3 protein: ASSYSKTPGSGGPTDTQY

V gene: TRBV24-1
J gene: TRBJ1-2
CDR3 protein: ATSENDRNYGYT

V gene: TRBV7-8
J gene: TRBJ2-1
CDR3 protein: ASSLASGLAVYEQF

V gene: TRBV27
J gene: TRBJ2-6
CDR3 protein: ASSLIYSSGANVLT

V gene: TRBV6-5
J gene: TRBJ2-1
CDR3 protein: ASSYAGPYNEQF

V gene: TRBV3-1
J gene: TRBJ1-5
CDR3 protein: ASSQRGSYNQPQH

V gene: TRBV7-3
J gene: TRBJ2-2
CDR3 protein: ASSSLAGELF

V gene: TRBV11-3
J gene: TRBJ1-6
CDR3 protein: ASSSDLPGSPLH

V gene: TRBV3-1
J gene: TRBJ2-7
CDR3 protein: ASSQEGSGGKY

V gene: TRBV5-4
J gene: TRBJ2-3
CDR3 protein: ASSLDGGGASDTQY

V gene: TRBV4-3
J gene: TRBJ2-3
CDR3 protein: ASSNNIRGADTDTQY

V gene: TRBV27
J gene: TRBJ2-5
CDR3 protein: ASSPDREETQY

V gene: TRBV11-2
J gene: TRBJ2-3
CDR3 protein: ASSLRAASTDTQY

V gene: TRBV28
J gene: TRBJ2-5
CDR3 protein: ASYKQETQY

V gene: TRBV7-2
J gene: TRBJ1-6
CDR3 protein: ASSFDRGLSPLH

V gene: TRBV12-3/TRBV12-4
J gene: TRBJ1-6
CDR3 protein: ASTWTRRGVSPLH

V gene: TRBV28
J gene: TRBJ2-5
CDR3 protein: ASSFGIRQD

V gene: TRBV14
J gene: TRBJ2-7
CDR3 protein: ASSQDGWTGSSEQY

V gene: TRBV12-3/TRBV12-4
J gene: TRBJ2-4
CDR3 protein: ASSSNIQY

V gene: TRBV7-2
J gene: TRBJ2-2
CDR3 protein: ASSLSGASNTGELF

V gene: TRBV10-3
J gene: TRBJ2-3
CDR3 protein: AIRTPKGNWKSTDTQY